The subject of this entry is one TCR beta chain. The sample originates from a study of blood T cell repertoires in COVID-19. The overall study: Sites across the United States, Italy and Spain contributed samples from acute and convalescent COVID-19. PBMCs, B-cell-depleted T cells, or T cells provided the cDNA or gDNA that made up the material.

In the authors' workflow: Quantification of nucleated cells was approximated via reference gene primer amplification. Sequencing was performed with immunoSEQ multiplex PCR; in TCRdb, only in-frame clones are kept and a portion is missing. D and trimming were read from the DNA, whereas the V and J calls and clone size are those reported in that table. Of 65,000 to 70,000 clones listed, approximately 84% were seen once; the top ten hold around 4.4%. This TCR was recovered from a woman aged 60-70 years with acute or convalescent COVID-19. Source material: peripheral blood.

The DNA for the CDR3 is TGTGCCAGTAGTATCTTAAGGGGACTGGGGACCGGGGAGCTGTTTTTT. Residues: CASSILRGLGTGELFF. This chain joins TRBV19 and TRBJ2-2; possible D gene TRBD2, 6 bases. V lost 3 bases, J lost 5 bases, and 16 bases lay in between. The germline CDR1 and CDR2 sequences are LNHDA and SQIVND (reference sequence). The CDR3 extends over 16 amino acids.